The present entry profiles one T cell receptor beta chain with its context. This clone was picked up one time. It has no known antigen specificity. Base qualities are not recorded, but no much larger clone differs from it by a single base. The data derive from a study of CD4 T cells in relation to SARS-CoV-2 and coronaviruses (TCRdb year 2021). Broadly, across the study: In the ViraFEST assay, PBMCs were cultured with antigen for 10 days, after which TCR beta CDR3s were sequenced to identify antigen-specific clonal expansions. An HIV-1 Nef peptide pool or a culture without peptide was used as the negative reference condition. Patient-derived lymphoblastoid cell lines were used to map the HLA restriction of shared crossreactive spike epitopes. At the level of individual TCR clonotypes, the study evaluated whether memory CD4+ T cells crossreact between the spike proteins of SARS-CoV-2 and those of common cold coronaviruses. Samples from three pre-COVID donors and the naive versus memory experiments were sequenced with the Adaptive Biotechnologies TCR-sequencing kit; other data were Illumina-based. Expansion assays from other donors in the study were sequenced with a different, Illumina-based TCR-beta assay. The investigation overall reported the following: Small numbers of patients and of tested TCRs limited the study. Compared with monoreactive clones, crossreactive clones had significantly weaker SARS-CoV-2-driven expansion, a result consistent with antigenic imprinting. Since the crossreactivity analysis centred on spike protein, crossreactivity against other viral proteins was not assessed. In roughly two thirds of donors, memory CD4+ clonotypes turned up that crossrecognized SARS-CoV-2 and at least one common cold coronavirus spike. No donor contributed both pre-pandemic and post-infection samples, which limited tracing the source of pre-existing responses.

The library was built by means of the immunoSEQ multiplex PCR assay. The study's own analysis went as follows. During preprocessing, nonproductive sequences were discarded, as were any CDR3s that did not begin with C, did not end with F or W, or were shorter than 7 amino acids. The MANAFEST web app was used to call antigen-specific clonotypes on the basis of expansion compared with the reference and with other culture wells. A clone was considered positive if significant expansion relative to the reference culture was observed in 2 of 3 replicate wells at an FDR below 0.05. Positive clones also required significant expansion versus all other tandem wells and an odds ratio above 5. CDR3 homology was quantified as pairwise Levenshtein distance, calculated with the stringdist R package after three terminal residues were trimmed from each end. The source is immuneACCESS, and TCRdb retained only in-frame sequences with V and J called. Part of the clones is not carried over; for the studies checked, unresolved V genes explain less than half of this, and the remainder is unexplained. That table supplies the V and J calls and clone size; D and trimming were determined from the DNA. Here the sample has 9,500 to 15,000 clones; approximately 69% occur a single time. 6% to 9.5% of the sample comes from the top ten.

CD4+ T cells from unexposed donors were collected before the COVID-19 pandemic (2011-2018). The EasySep CD4+ T cell isolation kit was used to isolate CD4+ T cells once the cultures had run for under twelve days. Unexposed donor CD4+ T cells were tested for reactivity to SARS-CoV-2 S and N and four common cold coronavirus spike pools, as cell number allowed. Each well held 1.5 million to 2.5 million PBMCs cultured in IMDM containing about 5% human AB serum and approximately 9 IU/ml IL-2. Half of the culture medium was replaced with fresh IL-2-containing medium on days 3 and 7. In general, every peptide culture condition was set up in three replicate wells. Leukapheresis product for the unexposed donors was purchased commercially. Ficoll-Paque PLUS gradient centrifugation was used to isolate PBMCs from either whole blood or leukapheresis product. The PBMCs went either fresh into the expansion assay or into cryopreservation at -140 degrees C. The QIAamp Micro DNA Kit was used to extract genomic DNA from the CD4+ T cells.

CDR1 and CDR2, looked up from the germline V gene, are MDHEN and SYDVKM. The CDR3 contains 14 residues, cysteine and phenylalanine counted. The only DNA kept is the CDR3, 42 bases in frame from the first base. Trimming costs V 7 bases and J 2 bases, and their ends lie 12 bases apart. Sequenced sample: CD4+ T cells from PBMCs, cultured in vitro. The TCR comes from a human donor in good health. The sequence links TRBV28 to TRBJ1-5; no D gene can be assigned with confidence. The DNA sequence is TGTGCCAGCACCCGACCGATAGGCAATCAGCCCCAGCATTTT. It translates as CASTRPIGNQPQHF.